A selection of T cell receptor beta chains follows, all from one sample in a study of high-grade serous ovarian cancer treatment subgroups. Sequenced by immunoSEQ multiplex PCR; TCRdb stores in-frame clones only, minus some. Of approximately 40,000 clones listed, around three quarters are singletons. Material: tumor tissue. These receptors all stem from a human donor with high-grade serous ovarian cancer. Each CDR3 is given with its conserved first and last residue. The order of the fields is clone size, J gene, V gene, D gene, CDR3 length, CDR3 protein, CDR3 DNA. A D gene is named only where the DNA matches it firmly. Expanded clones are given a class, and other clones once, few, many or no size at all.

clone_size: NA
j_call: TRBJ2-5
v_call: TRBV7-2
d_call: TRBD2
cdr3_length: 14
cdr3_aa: CASRAGATQETQYF
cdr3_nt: TGTGCCAGCAGAGCGGGGGCAACTCAAGAGACCCAGTACTTC

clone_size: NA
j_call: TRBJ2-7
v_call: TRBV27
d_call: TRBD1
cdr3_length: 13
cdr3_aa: CASSLWDRHEQYF
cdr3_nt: TGTGCCAGCAGTTTGTGGGACAGACACGAGCAGTACTTC

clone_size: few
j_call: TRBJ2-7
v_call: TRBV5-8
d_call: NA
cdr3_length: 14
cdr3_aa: CASSLDSRPGEQYF
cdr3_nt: TGTGCCAGCAGCTTGGATTCCAGGCCAGGCGAGCAGTACTTC

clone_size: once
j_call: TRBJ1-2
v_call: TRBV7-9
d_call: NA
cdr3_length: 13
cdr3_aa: CASSWTGSYGYTF
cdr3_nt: TGTGCCAGCAGCTGGACCGGGAGCTATGGCTACACCTTC

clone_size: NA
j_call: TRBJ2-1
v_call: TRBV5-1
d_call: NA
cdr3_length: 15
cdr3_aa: CASSSPGLHGNEQFF
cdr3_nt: TGCGCCAGCAGCTCCCCGGGACTCCATGGGAATGAGCAGTTCTTC

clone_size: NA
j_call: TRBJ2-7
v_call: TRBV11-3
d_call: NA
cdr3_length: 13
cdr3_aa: CASSLGTPYEQYF
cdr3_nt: TGTGCCAGCAGCTTGGGAACACCCTACGAGCAGTACTTC

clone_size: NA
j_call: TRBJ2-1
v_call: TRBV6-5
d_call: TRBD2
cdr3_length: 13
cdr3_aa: CATGGGNYNEQFF
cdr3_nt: TGTGCCACCGGGGGGGGCAATTACAATGAGCAGTTCTTC

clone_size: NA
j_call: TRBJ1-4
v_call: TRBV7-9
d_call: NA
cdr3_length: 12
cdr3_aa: CASSPEGEKLFF
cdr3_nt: TGTGCCAGCAGCCCCGAGGGTGAAAAACTGTTTTTT

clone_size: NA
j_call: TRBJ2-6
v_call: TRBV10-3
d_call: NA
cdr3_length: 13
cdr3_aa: CAITGQGANVLTF
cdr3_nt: TGTGCCATCACTGGGCAAGGGGCCAACGTCCTGACTTTC

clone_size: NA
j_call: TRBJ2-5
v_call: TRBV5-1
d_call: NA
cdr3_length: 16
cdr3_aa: CASSLIGGASRETQYF
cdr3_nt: TGCGCCAGCAGCTTAATTGGGGGGGCCTCCCGAGAGACCCAGTACTTC

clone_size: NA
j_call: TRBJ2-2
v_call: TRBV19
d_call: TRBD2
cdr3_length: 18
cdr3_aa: CASSIGRASGRSTGELFF
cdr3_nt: TGTGCCAGTAGTATAGGCCGGGCTAGCGGGAGGAGCACCGGGGAGCTGTTTTTT

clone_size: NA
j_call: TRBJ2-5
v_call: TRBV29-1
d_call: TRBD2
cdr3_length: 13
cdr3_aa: CSATSGGRETQYF
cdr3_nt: TGCAGCGCAACATCGGGGGGACGAGAGACCCAGTACTTC

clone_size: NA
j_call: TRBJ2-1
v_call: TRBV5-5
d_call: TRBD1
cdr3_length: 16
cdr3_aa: CASSLASGQGIYEQFF
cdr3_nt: TGTGCCAGCAGCTTGGCTAGTGGACAGGGAATATATGAGCAGTTCTTC

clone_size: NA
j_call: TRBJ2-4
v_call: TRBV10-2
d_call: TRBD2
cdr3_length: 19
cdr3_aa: CASRSPGGDLSLAKNIQYF
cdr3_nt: TGCGCCAGCAGGAGCCCGGGGGGGGATCTTTCCTTAGCCAAAAACATTCAGTACTTC